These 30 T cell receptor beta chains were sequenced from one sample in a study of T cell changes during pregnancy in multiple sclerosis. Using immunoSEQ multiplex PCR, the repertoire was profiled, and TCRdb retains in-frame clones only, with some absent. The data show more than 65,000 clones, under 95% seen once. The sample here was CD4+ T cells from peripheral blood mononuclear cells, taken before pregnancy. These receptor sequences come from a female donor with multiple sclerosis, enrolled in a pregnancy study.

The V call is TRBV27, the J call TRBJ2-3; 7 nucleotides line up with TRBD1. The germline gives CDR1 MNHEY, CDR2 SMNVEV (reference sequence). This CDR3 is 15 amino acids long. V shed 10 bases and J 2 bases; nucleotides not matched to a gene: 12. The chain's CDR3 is CATLKGRGHTDTQYF. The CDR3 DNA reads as TGTGCCACCCTGAAAGGAAGGGGGCACACAGATACGCAGTATTTT.

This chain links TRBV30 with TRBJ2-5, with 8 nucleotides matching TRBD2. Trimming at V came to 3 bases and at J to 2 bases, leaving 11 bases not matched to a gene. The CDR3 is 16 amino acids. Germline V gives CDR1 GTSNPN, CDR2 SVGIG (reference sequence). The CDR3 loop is CAWSPGGGAQQETQYF. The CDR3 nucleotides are TGTGCCTGGAGCCCCGGGGGGGGCGCCCAACAAGAGACCCAGTACTTC.

The CDR3 bases are TGTGCCAGCAGTGTAACAGGGGTGATCACTGAAGCTTTCTTT. This gives the protein CASSVTGVITEAFF. The gene calls are TRBV2 and TRBJ1-1; TRBD1 matches at 7 bases. The CDR3 loop spans 14 amino acids. Unmatched junction bases numbered 6, after V lost 4 bases and J lost 4 bases. Germline CDR1 is SNHLY and CDR2 is FYNNEI.

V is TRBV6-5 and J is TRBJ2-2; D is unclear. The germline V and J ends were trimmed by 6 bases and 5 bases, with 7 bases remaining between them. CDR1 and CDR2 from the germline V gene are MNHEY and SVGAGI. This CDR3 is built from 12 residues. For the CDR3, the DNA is TGTGCCAGCAGACGCGGTACCGGGGAGCTGTTTTTT. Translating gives CASRRGTGELFF.

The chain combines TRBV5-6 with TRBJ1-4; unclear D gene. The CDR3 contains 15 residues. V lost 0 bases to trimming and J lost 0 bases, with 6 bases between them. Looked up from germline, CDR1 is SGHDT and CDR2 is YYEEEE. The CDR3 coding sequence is TGTGCCAGCAGCTTGGGACTTACAACTAATGAAAAACTGTTTTTT. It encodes CASSLGLTTNEKLFF. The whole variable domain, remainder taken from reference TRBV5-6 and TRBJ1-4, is DAGVTQSPTHLIKTRGQQVTLRCSPKSGHDTVSWYQQALGQGPQFIFQYYEEEERQRGNFPDRFSGHQFPNYSSELNVNALLLGDSALYLCASSLGLTTNEKLFFGSGTQLSVL.

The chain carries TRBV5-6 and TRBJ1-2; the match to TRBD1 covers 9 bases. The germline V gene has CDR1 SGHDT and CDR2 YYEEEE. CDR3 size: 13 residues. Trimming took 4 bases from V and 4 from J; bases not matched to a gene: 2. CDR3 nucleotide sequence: TGTGCCAGCAGCATGGGACAGGGCTATGGCTACACCTTC. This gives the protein CASSMGQGYGYTF.

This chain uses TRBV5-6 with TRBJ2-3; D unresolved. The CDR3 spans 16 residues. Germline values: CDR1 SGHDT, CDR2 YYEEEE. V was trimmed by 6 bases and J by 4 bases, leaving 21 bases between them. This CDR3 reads CASNPLRLLGSDTQYF. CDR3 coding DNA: TGTGCCAGCAACCCTCTCCGTCTTTTGGGCTCAGATACGCAGTATTTT.

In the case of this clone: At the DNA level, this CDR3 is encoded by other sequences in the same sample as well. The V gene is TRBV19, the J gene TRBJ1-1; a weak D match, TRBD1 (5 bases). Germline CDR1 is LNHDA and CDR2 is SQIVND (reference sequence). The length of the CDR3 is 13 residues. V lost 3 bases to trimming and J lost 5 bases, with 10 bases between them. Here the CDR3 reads CASSIGGDTEAFF. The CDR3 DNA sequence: TGTGCCAGTAGTATCGGGGGGGATACTGAAGCTTTCTTT.

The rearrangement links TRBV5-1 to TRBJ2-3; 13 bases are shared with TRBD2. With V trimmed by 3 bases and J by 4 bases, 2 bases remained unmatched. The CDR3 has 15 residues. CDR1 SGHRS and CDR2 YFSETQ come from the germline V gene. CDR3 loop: CASSYGLAGADTQYF. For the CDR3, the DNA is TGCGCCAGCAGCTACGGACTAGCGGGAGCAGATACGCAGTATTTT.

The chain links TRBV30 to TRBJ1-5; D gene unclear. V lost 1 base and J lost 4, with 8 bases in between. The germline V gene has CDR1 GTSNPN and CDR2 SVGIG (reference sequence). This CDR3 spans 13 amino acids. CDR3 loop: CAWSDTLNQPQHF. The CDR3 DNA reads TGTGCCTGGAGTGACACCCTTAATCAGCCCCAGCATTTT.

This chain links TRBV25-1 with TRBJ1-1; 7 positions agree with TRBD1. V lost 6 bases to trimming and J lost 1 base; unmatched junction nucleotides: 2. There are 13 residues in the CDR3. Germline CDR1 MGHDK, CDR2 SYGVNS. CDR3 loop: CASSYRGNTEAFF. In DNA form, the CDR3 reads TGTGCCAGCAGCTACAGGGGGAACACTGAAGCTTTCTTT.

CDR3 DNA: TGCAGCACAAGGAAGGAGGGAAGCACAGATACGCAGTATTTT. Protein sequence: CSTRKEGSTDTQYF. The rearrangement uses TRBV29-1 and TRBJ2-3, with a weak D call TRBD2 (6 bases). Germline V gene lookup returns CDR1 SQVTM and CDR2 ANQGSEA. The CDR3 loop spans 14 amino acids. V lost 8 bases to trimming and J lost 0 bases, with 15 bases between them.

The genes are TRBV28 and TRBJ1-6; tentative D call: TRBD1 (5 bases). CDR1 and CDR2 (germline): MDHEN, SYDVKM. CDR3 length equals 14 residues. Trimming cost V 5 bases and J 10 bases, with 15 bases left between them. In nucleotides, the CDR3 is TGTGCCAGCAGTCCGGGGGTGGTATCCTCACCCCTCCACTTT. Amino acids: CASSPGVVSSPLHF.

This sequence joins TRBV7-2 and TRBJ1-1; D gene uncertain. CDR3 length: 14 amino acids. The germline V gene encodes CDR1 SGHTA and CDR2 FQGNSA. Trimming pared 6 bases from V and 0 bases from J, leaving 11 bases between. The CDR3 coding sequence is TGTGCCAGCAGTTCGACACCGTTGAACACTGAAGCTTTCTTT. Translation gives CASSSTPLNTEAFF.

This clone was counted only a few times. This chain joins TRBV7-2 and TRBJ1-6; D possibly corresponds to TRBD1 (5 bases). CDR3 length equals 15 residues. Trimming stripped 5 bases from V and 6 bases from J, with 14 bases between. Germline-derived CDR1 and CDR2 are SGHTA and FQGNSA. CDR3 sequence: CASSIHRSSNSPLHF. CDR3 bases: TGTGCCAGCAGCATCCACAGGTCCAGTAATTCACCCCTCCACTTT.

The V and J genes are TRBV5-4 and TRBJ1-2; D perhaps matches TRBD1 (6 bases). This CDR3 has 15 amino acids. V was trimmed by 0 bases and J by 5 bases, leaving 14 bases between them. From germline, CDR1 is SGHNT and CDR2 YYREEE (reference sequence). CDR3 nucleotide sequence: TGTGCCAGCAGCTTGGGAGGGGGTTTAAGTTATGGCTACACCTTC. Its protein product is CASSLGGGLSYGYTF. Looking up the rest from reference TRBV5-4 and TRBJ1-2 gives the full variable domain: ETGVTQSPTHLIKTRGQQVTLRCSSQSGHNTVSWYQQALGQGPQFIFQYYREEENGRGNFPPRFSGLQFPNYSSELNVNALELDDSALYLCASSLGGGLSYGYTFGSGTRLTVV.

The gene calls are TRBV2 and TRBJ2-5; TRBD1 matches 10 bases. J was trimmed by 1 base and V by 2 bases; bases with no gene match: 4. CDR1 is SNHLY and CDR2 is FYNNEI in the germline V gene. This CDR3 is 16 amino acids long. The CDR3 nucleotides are TGTGCCAGCAGTGAAAAGCGGGACAGGGGCCAAGAGACCCAGTACTTC. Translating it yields CASSEKRDRGQETQYF.

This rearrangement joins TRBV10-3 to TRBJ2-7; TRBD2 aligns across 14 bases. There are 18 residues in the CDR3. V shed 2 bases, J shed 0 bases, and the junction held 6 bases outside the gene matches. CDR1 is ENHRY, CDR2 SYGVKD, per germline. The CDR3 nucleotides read TGTGCCATCAGTGAGCCCGACGGGACTAGCGGGAGCTCCTACGAGCAGTACTTC. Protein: CAISEPDGTSGSSYEQYF.

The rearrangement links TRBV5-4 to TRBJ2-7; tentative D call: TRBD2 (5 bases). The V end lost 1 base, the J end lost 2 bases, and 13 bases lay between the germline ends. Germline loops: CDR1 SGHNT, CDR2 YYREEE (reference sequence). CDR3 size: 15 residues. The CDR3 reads CASSLTGGSTYEQYF. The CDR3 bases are TGTGCCAGCAGCTTGACTGGAGGCTCTACCTACGAGCAGTACTTC.

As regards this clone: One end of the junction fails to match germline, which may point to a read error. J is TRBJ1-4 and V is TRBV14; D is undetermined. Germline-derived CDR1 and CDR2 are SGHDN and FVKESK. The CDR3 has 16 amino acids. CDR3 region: CASNQGRTTTNEKLFF. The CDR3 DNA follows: TGTGCCAGCAACCAAGGGAGAACCACAACTAATGAAAAACTGTTTTTT.

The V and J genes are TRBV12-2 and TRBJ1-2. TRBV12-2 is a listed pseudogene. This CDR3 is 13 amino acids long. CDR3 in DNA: TGTGCAAGTCGCAGCGGACCTAACTATGGCTACACCTTC. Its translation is CASRSGPNYGYTF.

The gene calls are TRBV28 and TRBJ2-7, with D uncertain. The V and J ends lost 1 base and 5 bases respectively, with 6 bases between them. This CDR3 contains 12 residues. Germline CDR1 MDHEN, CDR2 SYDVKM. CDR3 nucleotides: TGTGCCAGCAGTTTATTATCCCACGAGCAGTACTTC. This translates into CASSLLSHEQYF.

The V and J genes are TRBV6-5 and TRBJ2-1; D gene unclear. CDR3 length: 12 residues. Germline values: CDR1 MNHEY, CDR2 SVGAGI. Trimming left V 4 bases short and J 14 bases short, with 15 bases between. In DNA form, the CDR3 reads TGTGCCAGCAGTTTCCGTGCCCTCCGGGAGTTCTTC. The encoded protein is CASSFRALREFF.

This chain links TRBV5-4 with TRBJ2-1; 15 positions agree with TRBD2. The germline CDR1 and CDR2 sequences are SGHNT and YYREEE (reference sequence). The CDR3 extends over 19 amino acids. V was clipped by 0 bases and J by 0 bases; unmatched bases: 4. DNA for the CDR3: TGTGCCAGCAGCTTGGCGGGGACTAGCGGGAGGTACTCCTACAATGAGCAGTTCTTC. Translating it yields CASSLAGTSGRYSYNEQFF.

The CDR3 region has the DNA TGTGCCAGCAGTTACTCGACAGGGACGTATGGCTACACCTTC. It codes for CASSYSTGTYGYTF. The rearrangement joins TRBV6-6 to TRBJ1-2; 7 bases line up with TRBD1. Germline V CDR1 and CDR2: MNHNY, SVGAGI (reference sequence). The CDR3 has 14 amino acids. The junction had 3 bases not matched to a gene; V was cut back by 0 bases and J by 5 bases.

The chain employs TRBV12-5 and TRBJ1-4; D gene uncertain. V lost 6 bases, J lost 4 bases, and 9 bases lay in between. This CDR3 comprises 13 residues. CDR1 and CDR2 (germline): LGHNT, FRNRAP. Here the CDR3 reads CASGLALNEKLFF. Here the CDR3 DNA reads TGTGCTAGTGGACTCGCCCTTAATGAAAAACTGTTTTTT.

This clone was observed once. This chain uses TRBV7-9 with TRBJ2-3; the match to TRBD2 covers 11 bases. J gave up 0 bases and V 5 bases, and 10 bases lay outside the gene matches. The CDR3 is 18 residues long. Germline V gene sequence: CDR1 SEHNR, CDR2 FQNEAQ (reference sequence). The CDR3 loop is CASSRTSGGASSTDTQYF. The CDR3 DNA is TGTGCCAGCAGCCGTACTAGCGGGGGCGCCAGTAGCACAGATACGCAGTATTTT.

DNA of the CDR3: TGTGCCAGCAGCTTAGGCCCAGGGTACTACGAGCAGTACTTC. Its protein product is CASSLGPGYYEQYF. This sequence joins TRBV7-2 and TRBJ2-7; a weak D match, TRBD1 (5 bases). The CDR3 contains 14 residues. Germline CDR1 reads SGHTA; CDR2 reads FQGNSA. V was shortened by 1 base and J by 3 bases, with 10 bases between the two germline ends.

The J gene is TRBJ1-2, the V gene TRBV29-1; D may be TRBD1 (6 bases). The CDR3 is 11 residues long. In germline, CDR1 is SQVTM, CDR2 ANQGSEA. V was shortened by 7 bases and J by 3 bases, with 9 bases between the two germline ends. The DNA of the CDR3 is TGCAGCGGGGGACACGACTATGGCTACACCTTC. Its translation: CSGGHDYGYTF.

The CDR3 region has the DNA TGTGCCAGCGGGGGCCGGGACCACAATGAGCAGTTCTTC. It specifies CASGGRDHNEQFF. This chain connects TRBV2 to TRBJ2-1; D possibly corresponds to TRBD1 (6 bases). Trimming stripped 8 bases from V and 5 bases from J, with 13 bases between. Germline V gives CDR1 SNHLY, CDR2 FYNNEI. This CDR3 contains 13 residues.